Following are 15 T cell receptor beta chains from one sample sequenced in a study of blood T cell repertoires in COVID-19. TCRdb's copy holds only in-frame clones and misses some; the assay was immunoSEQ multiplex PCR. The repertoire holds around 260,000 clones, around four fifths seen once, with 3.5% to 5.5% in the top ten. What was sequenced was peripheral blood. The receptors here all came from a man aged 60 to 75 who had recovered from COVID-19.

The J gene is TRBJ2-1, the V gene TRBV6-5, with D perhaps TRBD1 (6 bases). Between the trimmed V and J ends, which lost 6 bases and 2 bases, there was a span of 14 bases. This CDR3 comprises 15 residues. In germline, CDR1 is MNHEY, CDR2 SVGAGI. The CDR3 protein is CASSIGTTAYNEQFF. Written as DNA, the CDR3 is TGTGCCAGCAGCATAGGGACAACGGCCTACAATGAGCAGTTCTTC.

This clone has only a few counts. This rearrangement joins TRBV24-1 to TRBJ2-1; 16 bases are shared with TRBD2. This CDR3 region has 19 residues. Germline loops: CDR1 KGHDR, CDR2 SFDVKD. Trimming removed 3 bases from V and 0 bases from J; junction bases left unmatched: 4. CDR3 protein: CATSDPGLAGGSSYNEQFF. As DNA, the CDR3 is TGTGCCACCAGTGATCCGGGACTAGCGGGGGGGAGCTCCTACAATGAGCAGTTCTTC.

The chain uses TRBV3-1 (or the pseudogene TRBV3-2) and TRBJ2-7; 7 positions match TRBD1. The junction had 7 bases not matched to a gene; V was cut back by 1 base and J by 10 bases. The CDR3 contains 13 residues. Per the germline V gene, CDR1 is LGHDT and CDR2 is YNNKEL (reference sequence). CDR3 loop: CASSQAGQAGQYF. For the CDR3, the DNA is TGTGCCAGCAGCCAAGCCGGACAGGCCGGTCAGTACTTC.

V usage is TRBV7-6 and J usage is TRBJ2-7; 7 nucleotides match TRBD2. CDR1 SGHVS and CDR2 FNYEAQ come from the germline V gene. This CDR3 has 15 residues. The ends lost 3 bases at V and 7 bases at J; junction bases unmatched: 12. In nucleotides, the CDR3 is TGTGCCAGCAGCTTGGGGTCTAGCGGAGTCGGGGAGCAGTACTTC. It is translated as CASSLGSSGVGEQYF. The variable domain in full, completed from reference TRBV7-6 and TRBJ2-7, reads GAGVSQSPRYKVTKRGQDVALRCDPISGHVSLYWYRQALGQGPEFLTYFNYEAQQDKSGLPNDRFSAERPEGSISTLTIQRTEQRDSAMYRCASSLGSSGVGEQYFGPGTRLTVT.

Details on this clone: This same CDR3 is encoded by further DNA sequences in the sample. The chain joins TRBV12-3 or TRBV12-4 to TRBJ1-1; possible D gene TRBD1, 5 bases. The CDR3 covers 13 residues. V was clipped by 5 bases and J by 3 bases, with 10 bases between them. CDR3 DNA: TGTGCCAGCAGTCTACGACAGTACACTGAAGCTTTCTTT. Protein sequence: CASSLRQYTEAFF.

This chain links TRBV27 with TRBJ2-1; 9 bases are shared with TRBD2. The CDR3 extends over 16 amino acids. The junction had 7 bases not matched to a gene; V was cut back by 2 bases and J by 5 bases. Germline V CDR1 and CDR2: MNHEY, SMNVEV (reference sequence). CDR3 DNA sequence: TGTGCCAGCAGTTTAAGGCGGCTAGCGGGAAACAATGAGCAGTTCTTC. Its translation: CASSLRRLAGNNEQFF.

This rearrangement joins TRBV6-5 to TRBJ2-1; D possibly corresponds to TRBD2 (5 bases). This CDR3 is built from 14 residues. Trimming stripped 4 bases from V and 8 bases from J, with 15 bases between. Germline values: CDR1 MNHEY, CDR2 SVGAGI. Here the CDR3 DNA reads TGTGCCAGCAGTTTGGTTTCGGGGTCCGATGAGCAGTTCTTC. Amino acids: CASSLVSGSDEQFF.

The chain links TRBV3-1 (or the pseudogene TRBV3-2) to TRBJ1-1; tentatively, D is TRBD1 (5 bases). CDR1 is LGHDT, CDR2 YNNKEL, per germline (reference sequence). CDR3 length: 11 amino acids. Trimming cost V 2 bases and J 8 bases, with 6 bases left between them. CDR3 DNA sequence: TGTGCCAGCAGCCAACGGGGGGAAGCTTTCTTT. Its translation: CASSQRGEAFF.

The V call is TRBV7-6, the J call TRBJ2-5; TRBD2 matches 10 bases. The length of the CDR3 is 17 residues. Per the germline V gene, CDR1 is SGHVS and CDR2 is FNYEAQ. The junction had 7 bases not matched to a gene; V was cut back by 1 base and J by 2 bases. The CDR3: CASSLGRIAGGQETQYF. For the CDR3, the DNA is TGTGCCAGCAGCTTAGGTCGGATAGCGGGAGGACAAGAGACCCAGTACTTC.

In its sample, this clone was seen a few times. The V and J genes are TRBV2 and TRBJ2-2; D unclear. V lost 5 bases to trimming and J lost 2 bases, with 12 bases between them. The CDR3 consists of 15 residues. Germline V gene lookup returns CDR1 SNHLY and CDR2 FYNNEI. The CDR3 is CASSRNSLNTGELFF. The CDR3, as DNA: TGTGCCAGCAGTAGAAACAGCTTAAACACCGGGGAGCTGTTTTTT.

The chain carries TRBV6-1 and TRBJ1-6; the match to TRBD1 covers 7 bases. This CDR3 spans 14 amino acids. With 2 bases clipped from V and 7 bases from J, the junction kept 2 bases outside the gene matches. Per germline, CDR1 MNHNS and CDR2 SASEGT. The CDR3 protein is CASSEYRGNSPLHF. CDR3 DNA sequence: TGTGCCAGCAGTGAATACAGGGGAAATTCACCCCTCCACTTT.

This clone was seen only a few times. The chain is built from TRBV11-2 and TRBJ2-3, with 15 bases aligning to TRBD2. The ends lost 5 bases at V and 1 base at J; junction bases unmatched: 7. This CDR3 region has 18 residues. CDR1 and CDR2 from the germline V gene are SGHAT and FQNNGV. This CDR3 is CASSHGLAGGRGTDTQYF. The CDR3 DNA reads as TGTGCCAGCAGCCACGGACTAGCGGGGGGGCGAGGCACAGATACGCAGTATTTT.

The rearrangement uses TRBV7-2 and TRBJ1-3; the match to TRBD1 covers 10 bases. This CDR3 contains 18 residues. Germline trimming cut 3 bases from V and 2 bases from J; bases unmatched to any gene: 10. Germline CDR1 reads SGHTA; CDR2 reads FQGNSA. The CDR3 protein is CASSFSRDRGRTGNTIYF. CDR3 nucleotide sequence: TGTGCCAGCAGCTTCTCCCGGGACAGGGGTAGGACTGGAAACACCATATATTTT.

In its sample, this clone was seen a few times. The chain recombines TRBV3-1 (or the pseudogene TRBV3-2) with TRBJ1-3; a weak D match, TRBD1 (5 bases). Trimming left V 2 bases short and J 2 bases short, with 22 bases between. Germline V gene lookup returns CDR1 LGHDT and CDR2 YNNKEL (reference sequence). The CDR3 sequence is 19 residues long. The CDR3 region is CASSQLFPGGGRTGNTIYF. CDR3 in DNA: TGTGCCAGCAGCCAATTGTTTCCCGGCGGGGGAAGGACTGGAAACACCATATATTTT.

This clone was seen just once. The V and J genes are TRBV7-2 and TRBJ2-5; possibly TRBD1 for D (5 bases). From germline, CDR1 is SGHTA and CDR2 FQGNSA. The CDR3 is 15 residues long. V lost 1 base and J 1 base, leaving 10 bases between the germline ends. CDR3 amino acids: CASSLGPQVQETQYF. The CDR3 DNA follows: TGTGCCAGCAGCTTAGGCCCACAGGTCCAAGAGACCCAGTACTTC.